The 29 T cell receptor beta chains presented below share a single source sample, sequenced in a study of cytomegalovirus exposure and HLA in healthy donors. The PCR used 60 Vbeta and 13 Jbeta primers. The protocol was immunoSEQ multiplex PCR, while the TCRdb copy is restricted to in-frame clones and leaves out a portion. The repertoire holds 170,000 or so clones, with roughly four fifths as singletons. The sample comprised PBMCs. The origin of the receptors is a woman between 35 and 50 years old in good health and CMV-seronegative.

The chain links TRBV2 to TRBJ1-5, with a tentative D call TRBD1 (5 bases). The CDR3 loop spans 14 amino acids. Germline V lookup: CDR1 SNHLY, CDR2 FYNNEI. With 0 bases removed from V and 5 bases from J, the gap between germline ends came to 8 bases. The CDR3 sequence is CASSEAGRDQPQHF. CDR3 DNA: TGTGCCAGCAGTGAAGCCGGCAGGGATCAGCCCCAGCATTTT.

The chain links TRBV2 to TRBJ1-5; no definite D call. The germline gives CDR1 SNHLY, CDR2 FYNNEI. V lost 5 bases, J lost 7 bases, and 12 bases lay in between. The CDR3 consists of 13 residues. The CDR3, as DNA: TGTGCCAGCAGTACACAGTCCATCCAGCCCCAGCATTTT. This encodes CASSTQSIQPQHF.

The chain links TRBV7-3 to TRBJ2-5; 8 positions agree with TRBD2. The J segment lost 5 bases and the V segment lost 6 bases, leaving 11 bases of the junction unmatched. The CDR3 is made up of 15 amino acids. Germline V gene sequence: CDR1 SGHTA, CDR2 FQGTGA. The DNA of the CDR3 is TGTGCCAGCAGTTCAGGACGGGGGGGCGGGGAGACCCAGTACTTC. Protein: CASSSGRGGGETQYF.

The rearrangement joins TRBV4-1 to TRBJ1-1; D call uncertain. The germline CDR1 and CDR2 sequences are MGHRA and YSYEKL. Trimming removed 2 bases at V and 0 bases at J, with 7 bases between. The CDR3 extends over 14 amino acids. The DNA of the CDR3 is TGCGCCAGCAGCCAATTTTCCTTGAACACTGAAGCTTTCTTT. Its protein is CASSQFSLNTEAFF.

The chain recombines TRBV14 with TRBJ1-5; TRBD1 agrees at 8 bases. After removal of 6 bases from V and 7 bases from J, the junction contained 17 bases not matched to a gene. This CDR3 region has 17 residues. The germline gives CDR1 SGHDN, CDR2 FVKESK. This chain's CDR3 is CASRVGSRTGTSQPQHF. For the CDR3, the DNA is TGTGCCAGCAGGGTCGGGAGCAGGACAGGGACTAGCCAGCCCCAGCATTTT.

This chain connects TRBV5-6 to TRBJ2-1, with D unresolved. The CDR3 covers 14 residues. V dropped 5 bases and J dropped 2 bases, with 11 bases sitting between them. Looked up from germline, CDR1 is SGHDT and CDR2 is YYEEEE. The CDR3 sequence is CASRSRGTYNEQFF. The CDR3 DNA reads TGTGCCAGCAGGAGCCGAGGTACCTACAATGAGCAGTTCTTC.

The chain is built from TRBV6-1 and TRBJ1-5; D ambiguous. The germline gives CDR1 MNHNS, CDR2 SASEGT. The V and J ends lost 6 bases and 3 bases respectively, with 9 bases between them. The CDR3 is 13 residues long. The CDR3 reads CASRSMYNQPQHF. CDR3 in DNA: TGTGCCAGCAGAAGCATGTACAATCAGCCCCAGCATTTT.

On this clone itself: One end of the junction is discordant with germline, which a read error may explain. V gene TRBV7-9 combines with J gene TRBJ2-7; D is ambiguous. The CDR3 consists of 12 residues. Germline-derived CDR1 and CDR2 are SEHNR and FQNEAQ (reference sequence). In nucleotides, the CDR3 is TGTTCCAGCAGCTACCTATCCTACGAGCAGTACTTC. This encodes CSSSYLSYEQYF.

The chain carries TRBV4-1 and TRBJ2-3, with D perhaps matching TRBD2 (6 bases). CDR1 and CDR2 (germline): MGHRA, YSYEKL. This CDR3 is 14 amino acids long. Trimming removed 0 bases at V and 8 bases at J, with 12 bases between. Here the CDR3 DNA reads TGCGCCAGCAGCCAAGATCCGGCGGGGAGTACGCAGTATTTT. Amino acid sequence: CASSQDPAGSTQYF.

As concerns this clone: An end of the junction does not agree with germline; a read error may underlie this. J is TRBJ1-5 and V is TRBV6-1; the D is unclear. The germline V gene encodes CDR1 MNHNS and CDR2 SASEGT. The CDR3 has 15 residues. The CDR3 protein is CASTGAGGSHQPQHF. The CDR3 DNA is TGTGCCAGCACCGGAGCCGGAGGTAGCCATCAGCCCCAGCATTTT.

The gene calls are TRBV5-1 and TRBJ1-1; D not certain. Trimming shortened V by 1 base and J by 4 bases, and 11 bases separated the two germline ends. In germline, CDR1 is SGHRS, CDR2 YFSETQ. The CDR3 consists of 14 residues. The CDR3 DNA reads TGCGCCAGCAGCTTGCGGGAGTGGGGCACTGAAGCTTTCTTT. The encoded protein is CASSLREWGTEAFF.

The J gene is TRBJ1-4, the V gene TRBV28; D possibly corresponds to TRBD1 (5 bases). V was pared by 2 bases and J by 6 bases, with 16 bases between. This CDR3 has 16 amino acids. Per germline, CDR1 MDHEN and CDR2 SYDVKM. The CDR3 DNA reads TGTGCCAGCAGTTTACAGGGTATCGTTTATGATGAAAAACTGTTTTTT. This encodes CASSLQGIVYDEKLFF.

V usage is TRBV6-1 and J usage is TRBJ2-2; a possible D gene is TRBD2 (6 bases). Germline CDR1 reads MNHNS; CDR2 reads SASEGT. The V gene lost 4 bases and the J gene lost 2 bases, with 8 bases spanning the gap. The CDR3 runs to 14 residues. CDR3: CASSAGLNTGELFF. DNA for the CDR3: TGTGCCAGCAGTGCAGGACTAAACACCGGGGAGCTGTTTTTT.

This clone occurred a few times. J is TRBJ1-6 and V is TRBV5-1; D is perhaps TRBD1 (6 bases). CDR1 is SGHRS, CDR2 YFSETQ, per germline. V was cut by 4 bases and J by 8 bases, with 16 bases left in between. The CDR3 is 15 residues long. As DNA, the CDR3 is TGCGCCAGCAGCCTTCCTACAGGGTTCGATTCACCCCTCCACTTT. As protein: CASSLPTGFDSPLHF. Drawing the rest from reference TRBV5-1 and TRBJ1-6, the complete variable domain is KAGVTQTPRYLIKTRGQQVTLSCSPISGHRSVSWYQQTPGQGLQFLFEYFSETQRNKGNFPGRFSGRQFSNSRSEMNVSTLELGDSALYLCASSLPTGFDSPLHFGNGTRLTVT.

The chain joins TRBV9 to TRBJ1-6; D may be TRBD1 (5 bases). Germline lookup yields CDR1 SGDLS and CDR2 YYNGEE. Trimming removed 0 bases from V and 7 bases from J, with 8 bases in between. The CDR3 spans 14 residues. The CDR3 nucleotides read TGTGCCAGCAGCGTAGCTCAGGGAAATTCACCCCTCCACTTT. Translated: CASSVAQGNSPLHF.

The J gene is TRBJ1-5, the V gene TRBV6-1; tentatively, D is TRBD1 (5 bases). The germline V gene encodes CDR1 MNHNS and CDR2 SASEGT. The CDR3 spans 14 residues. The V end was cut by 3 bases, the J end by 4 bases, with 10 bases between. The CDR3 loop is CASSDGQGNQPQHF. The CDR3 DNA sequence: TGTGCCAGCAGTGATGGGCAGGGTAATCAGCCCCAGCATTTT.

The chain couples TRBV5-5 to TRBJ1-2, with 9 bases matching TRBD1. From germline, CDR1 is SGHKS and CDR2 YYEKEE (reference sequence). Trimming cost V 0 bases and J 7 bases; bases outside gene matches: 10. The CDR3 loop spans 16 amino acids. This chain's CDR3 is CASSLGGDRVIRGYTF. CDR3 bases: TGTGCCAGCAGCTTGGGCGGGGACAGGGTAATTCGTGGCTACACCTTC.

The chain recombines TRBV6-4 with TRBJ2-2; 12 bases match TRBD2. From germline, CDR1 is MRHNA and CDR2 SNTAGT. The V gene end was trimmed by 0 bases and the J gene end by 4 bases; junction bases not matched to a gene: 9. This CDR3 region has 19 residues. For the CDR3, the DNA is TGTGCCAGCAGTGACTCGTGGCTAGCGGGGGGGCTGAGCACCGGGGAGCTGTTTTTT. Translation gives CASSDSWLAGGLSTGELFF.

The chain couples TRBV9 to TRBJ1-3, with 11 nucleotides matching TRBD1. Germline V gives CDR1 SGDLS, CDR2 YYNGEE. This CDR3 is built from 15 residues. J gave up 7 bases and V 0 bases, and 3 bases lay outside the gene matches. DNA of the CDR3: TGTGCCAGCAGCGTAGGGACAGGGGGCGGGAACACCATATATTTT. This encodes CASSVGTGGGNTIYF.

This clone was counted only a few times. This CDR3 reads CASQQGPNTEAFF. The DNA of the CDR3 is TGTGCCAGCCAACAGGGCCCGAACACTGAAGCTTTCTTT. V and J are TRBV2 and TRBJ1-1; TRBD1 is a possible D gene (6 bases). This CDR3 is 13 amino acids long. Trimming took 8 bases from V and 1 from J, leaving 11 bases between them. Germline assignment: CDR1 SNHLY and CDR2 FYNNEI.

This rearrangement joins TRBV11-3 to TRBJ1-4; D not resolved. CDR1 is SGHNT and CDR2 is YENEEA in the germline V gene. V lost 1 base and J lost 2, with 8 bases in between. The CDR3 loop spans 15 amino acids. CDR3 region: CASSLVLATNEKLFF. DNA for the CDR3: TGTGCCAGCAGCTTAGTCTTAGCGACTAATGAAAAACTGTTTTTT.

The genes are TRBV19 and TRBJ1-5; D not resolved. Germline V gives CDR1 LNHDA, CDR2 SQIVND (reference sequence). CDR3 length: 15 amino acids. Trimming left V 6 bases short and J 0 bases short, with 12 bases between. CDR3 coding DNA: TGTGCCAGTAGCTGGTCTACCAATAGCAATCAGCCCCAGCATTTT. The encoded protein is CASSWSTNSNQPQHF.

J is TRBJ1-3 and V is TRBV7-8; 8 bases align to TRBD1. J lost 4 bases, V lost 1 base, and 6 bases had no gene match. The CDR3 runs 16 residues. CDR1 is SGHVS, CDR2 FQNEAQ, per germline. The CDR3 region is CASSLGTGLSGNTIYF. CDR3 nucleotides: TGTGCCAGCAGCTTAGGGACAGGGCTGTCGGGAAACACCATATATTTT.

J is TRBJ2-7 and V is TRBV19; D ambiguous. Germline V lookup: CDR1 LNHDA, CDR2 SQIVND (reference sequence). The V and J ends lost 3 bases and 0 bases respectively, with 9 bases between them. The CDR3 length is 14 residues. The CDR3 sequence: CASSIAGSSYEQYF. The CDR3 coding sequence is TGTGCCAGTAGTATCGCAGGTAGCTCCTACGAGCAGTACTTC. Complete variable domain (other parts from reference TRBV19 and TRBJ2-7): DGGITQSPKYLFRKEGQNVTLSCEQNLNHDAMYWYRQDPGQGLRLIYYSQIVNDFQKGDIAEGYSVSREKKESFPLTVTSAQKNPTAFYLCASSIAGSSYEQYFGPGTRLTVT.

The chain is built from TRBV27 and TRBJ1-5; 7 nucleotides match TRBD1. The trim removed 5 bases at V and 1 base at J, leaving 2 bases unmatched. The CDR3 is 14 amino acids. Germline V lookup: CDR1 MNHEY, CDR2 SMNVEV (reference sequence). The DNA for the CDR3 is TGTGCCAGCAGTCTGGGACAGAGCAATCAGCCCCAGCATTTT. It yields the protein CASSLGQSNQPQHF.

V and J are TRBV19 and TRBJ2-5; 7 bases are shared with TRBD1. Germline V gene lookup returns CDR1 LNHDA and CDR2 SQIVND (reference sequence). This CDR3 has 14 amino acids. V gave up 7 bases and J gave up 0 bases; unmatched junction bases: 5. The CDR3 sequence is CASKDREYQETQYF. CDR3 sequence (DNA): TGTGCCAGTAAAGACAGGGAGTACCAAGAGACCCAGTACTTC.

The V and J genes are TRBV6-1 and TRBJ1-1, with D maybe TRBD1 (5 bases). V gave up 8 bases and J gave up 5 bases, with 21 bases separating them. The length of the CDR3 is 15 residues. Germline V lookup: CDR1 MNHNS, CDR2 SASEGT. CDR3 protein: CASRAGGWGKTEAFF. The CDR3 nucleotides are TGTGCCAGCCGGGCGGGGGGTTGGGGCAAGACTGAAGCTTTCTTT.

As for this clone: The sample holds other DNA sequences that translate to the same CDR3. The V and J genes are TRBV11-2 and TRBJ1-1; D gene unclear. The CDR3 contains 13 residues. The germline V gene encodes CDR1 SGHAT and CDR2 FQNNGV. Trimming shortened V by 1 base and J by 1 base, and 4 bases separated the two germline ends. The chain's CDR3 is CASSLASNTEAFF. DNA of the CDR3: TGTGCCAGCAGCTTAGCTTCGAACACTGAAGCTTTCTTT.

The chain recombines TRBV5-1 with TRBJ2-5; D is unclear. From germline, CDR1 is SGHRS and CDR2 YFSETQ. Trimming shortened V by 0 bases and J by 0 bases, and 6 bases separated the two germline ends. This CDR3 contains 14 residues. This CDR3 is CASSLVGYQETQYF. CDR3 nucleotide sequence: TGCGCCAGCAGCTTGGTCGGGTACCAAGAGACCCAGTACTTC.